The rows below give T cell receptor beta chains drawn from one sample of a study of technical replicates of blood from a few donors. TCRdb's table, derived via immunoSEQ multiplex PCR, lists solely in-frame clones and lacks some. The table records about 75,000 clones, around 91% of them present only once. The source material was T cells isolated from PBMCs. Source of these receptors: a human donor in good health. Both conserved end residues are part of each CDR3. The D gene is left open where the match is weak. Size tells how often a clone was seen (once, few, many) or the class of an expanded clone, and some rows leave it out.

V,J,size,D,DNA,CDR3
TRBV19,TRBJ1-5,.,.,TGTGCCAGTACCCCCGTGACTACCAGCAATCAGCCCCAGCATTTT,CASTPVTTSNQPQHF
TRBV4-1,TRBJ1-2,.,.,TGCGCCAGCAGCCCCCGGACAGCCAACTATGGCTACACCTTC,CASSPRTANYGYTF
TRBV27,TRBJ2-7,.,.,TGTGCCAGCAGTTTATACAGTACCTACGAGCAGTACTTC,CASSLYSTYEQYF
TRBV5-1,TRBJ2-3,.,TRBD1,TGCGCCAGCAGTAAAGGGACAGGGTATAAAGATACGCAGTATTTT,CASSKGTGYKDTQYF
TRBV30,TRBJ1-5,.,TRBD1,TGTGCCTGGAGTGAGGACAGGGTAAATCAGCCCCAGCATTTT,CAWSEDRVNQPQHF
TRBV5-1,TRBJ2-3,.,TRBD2,TGCGCCAGCAGCTTTAGCGGGACTAGCACAGATACGCAGTATTTT,CASSFSGTSTDTQYF
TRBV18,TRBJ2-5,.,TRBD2,TGTGCCAGCTCACCAAGTAGCGGGAGGATCCAAGAGACCCAGTACTTC,CASSPSSGRIQETQYF
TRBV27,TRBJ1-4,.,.,TGTGCCAGCAGCTTTAATGAAAAACTGTTTTTT,CASSFNEKLFF
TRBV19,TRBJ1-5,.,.,TGTGCCAGTAGTATGCACGCAGGGAGGGACAATCAGCCCCAGCATTTT,CASSMHAGRDNQPQHF
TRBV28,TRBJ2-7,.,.,TGTGCCAGCAGCCCCGGACAGAATCCCTCCTACGAGCAGTACTTC,CASSPGQNPSYEQYF
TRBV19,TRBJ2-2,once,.,TGTGCCAGTAGTATCGTCGGGTACGGGGAGCTGTTTTTT,CASSIVGYGELFF
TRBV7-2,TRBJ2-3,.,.,TGTGCCAGCAGCTTATATCGGGAGTGGGGGAAGTATTTT,CASSLYREWGKYF
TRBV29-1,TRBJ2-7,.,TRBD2,TGCAGCGTGGCTAGCGGGAGTCCGTACGAGCAGTACTTC,CSVASGSPYEQYF
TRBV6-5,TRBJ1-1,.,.,TGTGCCAGCAGTTACTCCTCCACCGGGAACACTGAAGCTTTCTTT,CASSYSSTGNTEAFF